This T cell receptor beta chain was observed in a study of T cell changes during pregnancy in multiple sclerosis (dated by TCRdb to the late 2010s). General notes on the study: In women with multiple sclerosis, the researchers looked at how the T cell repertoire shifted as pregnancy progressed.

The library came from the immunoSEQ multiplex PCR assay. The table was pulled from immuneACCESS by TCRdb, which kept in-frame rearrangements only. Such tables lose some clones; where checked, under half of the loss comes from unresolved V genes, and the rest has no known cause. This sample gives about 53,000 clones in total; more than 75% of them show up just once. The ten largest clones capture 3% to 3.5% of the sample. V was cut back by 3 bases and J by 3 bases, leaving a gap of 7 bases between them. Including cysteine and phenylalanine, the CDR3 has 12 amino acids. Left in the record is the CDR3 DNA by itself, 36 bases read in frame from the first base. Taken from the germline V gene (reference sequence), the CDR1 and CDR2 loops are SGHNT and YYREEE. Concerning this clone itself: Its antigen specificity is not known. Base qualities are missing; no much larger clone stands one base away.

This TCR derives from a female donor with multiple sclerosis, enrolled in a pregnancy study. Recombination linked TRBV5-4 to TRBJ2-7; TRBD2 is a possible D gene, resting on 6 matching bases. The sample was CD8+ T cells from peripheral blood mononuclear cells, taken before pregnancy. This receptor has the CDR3 CASSSGVYEQYF. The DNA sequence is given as TGTGCCAGCAGCTCGGGAGTCTACGAGCAGTACTTC.